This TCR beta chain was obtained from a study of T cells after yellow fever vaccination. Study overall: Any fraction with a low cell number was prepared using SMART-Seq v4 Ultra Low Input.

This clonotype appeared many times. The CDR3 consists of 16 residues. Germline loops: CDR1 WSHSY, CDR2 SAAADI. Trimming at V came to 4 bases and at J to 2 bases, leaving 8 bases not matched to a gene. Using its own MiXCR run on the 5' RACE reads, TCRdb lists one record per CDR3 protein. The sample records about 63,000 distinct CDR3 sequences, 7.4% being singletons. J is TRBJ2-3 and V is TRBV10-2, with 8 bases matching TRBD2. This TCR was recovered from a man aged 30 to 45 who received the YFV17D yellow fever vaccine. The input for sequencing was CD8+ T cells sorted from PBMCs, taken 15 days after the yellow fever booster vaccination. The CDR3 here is CASSVGAGGNTDTQYF. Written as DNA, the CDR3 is TGCGCCAGCAGTGTTGGGGCGGGAGGAAACACAGATACGCAGTATTTT.